This T cell receptor (beta chain) emerged from a study of cytomegalovirus exposure and HLA in healthy donors. This clone was observed a few times. The junction does not match germline at one end; this may be a read error. With 60 Vbeta and 13 Jbeta primers, the PCR was carried out. TCRdb's copy holds only in-frame clones and misses some; the assay was immunoSEQ multiplex PCR. The profile covers 100,000 or so clones, with roughly 79% appearing a single time and about 6% taken by the ten largest. The CDR3 consists of 13 residues. Looked up from germline, CDR1 is SGHNT and CDR2 is YENEEA. What was sequenced was PBMCs. This TCR was sampled from a male donor in good health and CMV-seronegative. V usage is TRBV11-3 and J usage is TRBJ2-7; D may be TRBD2 (5 bases). The CDR3 region is CASSLSTDYGQYF. DNA for the CDR3: TGTGCCAGCAGCTTAAGTACAGACTACGGGCAGTACTTC.